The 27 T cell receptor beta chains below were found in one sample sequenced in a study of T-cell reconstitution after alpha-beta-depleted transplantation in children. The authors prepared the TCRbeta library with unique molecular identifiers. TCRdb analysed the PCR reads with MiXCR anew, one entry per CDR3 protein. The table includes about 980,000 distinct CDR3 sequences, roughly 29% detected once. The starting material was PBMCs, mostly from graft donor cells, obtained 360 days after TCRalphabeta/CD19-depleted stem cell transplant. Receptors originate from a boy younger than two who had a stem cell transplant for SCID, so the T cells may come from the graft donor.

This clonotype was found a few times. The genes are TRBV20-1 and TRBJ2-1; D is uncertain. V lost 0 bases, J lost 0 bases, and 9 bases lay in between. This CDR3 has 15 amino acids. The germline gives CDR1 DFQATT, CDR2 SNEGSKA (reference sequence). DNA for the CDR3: TGCAGTGCTAGAGAAAATAGCCGCTCCTACAATGAGCAGTTCTTC. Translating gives CSARENSRSYNEQFF.

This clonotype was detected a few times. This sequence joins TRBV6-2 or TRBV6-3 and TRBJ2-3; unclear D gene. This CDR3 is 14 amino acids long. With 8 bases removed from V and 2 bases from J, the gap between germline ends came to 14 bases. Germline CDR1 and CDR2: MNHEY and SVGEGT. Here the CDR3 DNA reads TGTGCCAGCGGCTTAACCCGAGCCACAGATACGCAGTATTTT. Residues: CASGLTRATDTQYF.

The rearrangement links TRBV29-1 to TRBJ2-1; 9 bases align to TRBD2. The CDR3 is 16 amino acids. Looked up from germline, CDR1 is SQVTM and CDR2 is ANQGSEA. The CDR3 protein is CTMGGLAGGAYNEQFF. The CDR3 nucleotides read TGCACCATGGGGGGACTAGCTGGAGGTGCCTACAATGAGCAGTTCTTC.

In DNA, the CDR3 is TGCGCCAGCAGCTTGCCGAGCGGGGGAAGAGAGACCCAGTACTTC. It specifies CASSLPSGGRETQYF. V and J are TRBV5-1 and TRBJ2-5; 8 bases line up with TRBD2. This CDR3 region has 15 residues. CDR1 and CDR2 from the germline V gene are SGHRS and YFSETQ. J gave up 4 bases and V 1 base, and 6 bases lay outside the gene matches.

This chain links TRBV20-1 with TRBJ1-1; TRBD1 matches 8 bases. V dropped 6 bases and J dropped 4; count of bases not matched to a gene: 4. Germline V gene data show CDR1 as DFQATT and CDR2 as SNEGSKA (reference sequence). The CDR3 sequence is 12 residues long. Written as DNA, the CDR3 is TGCAGTGCCGGACAGGGTACCACTGAAGCTTTCTTT. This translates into CSAGQGTTEAFF.

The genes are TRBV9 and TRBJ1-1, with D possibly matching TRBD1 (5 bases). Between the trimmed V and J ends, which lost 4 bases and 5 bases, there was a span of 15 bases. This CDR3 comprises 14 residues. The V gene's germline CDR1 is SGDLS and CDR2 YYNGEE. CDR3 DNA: TGTGCCAGCAGCCCCCCGGGGGGAATTACTGAAGCTTTCTTT. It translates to CASSPPGGITEAFF. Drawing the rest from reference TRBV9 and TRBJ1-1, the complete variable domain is DSGVTQTPKHLITATGQRVTLRCSPRSGDLSVYWYQQSLDQGLQFLIQYYNGEERAKGNILERFSAQQFPDLHSELNLSSLELGDSALYFCASSPPGGITEAFFGQGTRLTVV.

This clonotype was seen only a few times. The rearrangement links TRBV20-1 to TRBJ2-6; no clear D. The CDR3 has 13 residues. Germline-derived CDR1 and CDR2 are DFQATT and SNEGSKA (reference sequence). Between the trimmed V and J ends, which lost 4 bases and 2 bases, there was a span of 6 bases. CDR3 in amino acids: CSATGTGANVLTF. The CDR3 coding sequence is TGCAGTGCTACGGGTACTGGGGCCAACGTCCTGACTTTC.

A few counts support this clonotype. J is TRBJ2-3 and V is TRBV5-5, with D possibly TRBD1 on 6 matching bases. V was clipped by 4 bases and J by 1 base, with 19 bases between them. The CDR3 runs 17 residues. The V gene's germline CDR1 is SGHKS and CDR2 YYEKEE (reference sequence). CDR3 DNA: TGTGCCAGCAGCCTTCGAAACACGGGACATCGCACAGATACGCAGTATTTT. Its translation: CASSLRNTGHRTDTQYF. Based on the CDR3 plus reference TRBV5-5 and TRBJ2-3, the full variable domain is DAGVTQSPTHLIKTRGQQVTLRCSPISGHKSVSWYQQVLGQGPQFIFQYYEKEERGRGNFPDRFSARQFPNYSSELNVNALLLGDSALYLCASSLRNTGHRTDTQYFGPGTRLTVL.

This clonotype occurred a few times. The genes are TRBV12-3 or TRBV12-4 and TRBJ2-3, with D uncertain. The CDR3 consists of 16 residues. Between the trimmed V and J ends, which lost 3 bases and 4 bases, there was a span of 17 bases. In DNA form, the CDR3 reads TGTGCCAGCAGTTTTCGATACCCCCATTACTCAGATACGCAGTATTTT. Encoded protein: CASSFRYPHYSDTQYF.

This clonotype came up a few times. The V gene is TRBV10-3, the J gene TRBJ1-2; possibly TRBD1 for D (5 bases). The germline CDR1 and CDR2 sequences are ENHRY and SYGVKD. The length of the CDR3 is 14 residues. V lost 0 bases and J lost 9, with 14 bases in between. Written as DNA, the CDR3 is TGTGCCATCAGTGAGTCGCAGCAGGGTAGGCGCTACACCTTC. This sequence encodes CAISESQQGRRYTF.

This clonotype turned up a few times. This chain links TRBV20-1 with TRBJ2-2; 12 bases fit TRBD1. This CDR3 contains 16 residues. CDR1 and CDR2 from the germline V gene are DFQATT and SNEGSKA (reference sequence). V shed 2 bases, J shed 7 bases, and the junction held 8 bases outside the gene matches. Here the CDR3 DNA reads TGCAGTGCTAGACGTGGGACAGGGGGCGGCCTCGGGGAGCTGTTTTTT. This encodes CSARRGTGGGLGELFF.

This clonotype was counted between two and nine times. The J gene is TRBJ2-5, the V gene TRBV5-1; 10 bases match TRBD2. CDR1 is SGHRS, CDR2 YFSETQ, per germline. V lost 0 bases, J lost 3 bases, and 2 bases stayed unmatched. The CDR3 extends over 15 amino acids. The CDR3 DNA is TGCGCCAGCAGCTTGGTAACTAGCGGGGAAGAGACCCAGTACTTC. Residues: CASSLVTSGEETQYF.

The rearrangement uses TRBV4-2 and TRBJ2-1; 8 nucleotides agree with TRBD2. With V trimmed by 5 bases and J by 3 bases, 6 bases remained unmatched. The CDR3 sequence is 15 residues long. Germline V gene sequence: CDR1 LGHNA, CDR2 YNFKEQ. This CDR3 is CASSVRGGYYNEQFF. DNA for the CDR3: TGTGCCAGCAGCGTCCGCGGGGGGTACTACAATGAGCAGTTCTTC.

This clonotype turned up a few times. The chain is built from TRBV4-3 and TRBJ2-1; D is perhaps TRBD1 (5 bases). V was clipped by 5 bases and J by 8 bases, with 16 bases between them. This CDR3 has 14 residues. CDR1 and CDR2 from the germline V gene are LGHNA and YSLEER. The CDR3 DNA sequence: TGCGCCAGCAGCGAACTCCACAGGATCCATGAGCAGTTCTTC. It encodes CASSELHRIHEQFF.

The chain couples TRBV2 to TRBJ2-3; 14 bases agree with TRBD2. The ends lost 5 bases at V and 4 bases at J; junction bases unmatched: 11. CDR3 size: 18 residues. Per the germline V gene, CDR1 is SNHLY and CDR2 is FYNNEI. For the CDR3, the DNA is TGTGCCAGCAGTCGAAAACCGGGACTAGCGGGGGTCGCAGATACGCAGTATTTT. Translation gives CASSRKPGLAGVADTQYF.

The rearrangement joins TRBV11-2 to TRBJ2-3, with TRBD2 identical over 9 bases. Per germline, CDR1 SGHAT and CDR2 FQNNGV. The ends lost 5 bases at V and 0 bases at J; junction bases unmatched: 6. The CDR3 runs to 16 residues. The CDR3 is CASSPLAGISTDTQYF. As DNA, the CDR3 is TGTGCCAGCAGCCCGCTAGCGGGGATCAGCACAGATACGCAGTATTTT.

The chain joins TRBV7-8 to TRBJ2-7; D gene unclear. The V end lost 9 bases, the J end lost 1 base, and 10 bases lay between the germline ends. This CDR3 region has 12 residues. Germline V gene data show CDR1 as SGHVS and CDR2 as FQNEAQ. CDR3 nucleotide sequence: TGTGCCAGTTCCCAACAATCCTACGAGCAGTACTTC. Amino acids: CASSQQSYEQYF.

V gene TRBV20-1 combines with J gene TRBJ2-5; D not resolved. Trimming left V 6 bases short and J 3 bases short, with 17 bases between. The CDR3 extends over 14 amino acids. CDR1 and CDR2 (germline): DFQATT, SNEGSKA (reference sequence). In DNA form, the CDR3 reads TGCAGTGCCCCCGTCTCAGTCGCTGAAGAGACCCAGTACTTC. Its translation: CSAPVSVAEETQYF.

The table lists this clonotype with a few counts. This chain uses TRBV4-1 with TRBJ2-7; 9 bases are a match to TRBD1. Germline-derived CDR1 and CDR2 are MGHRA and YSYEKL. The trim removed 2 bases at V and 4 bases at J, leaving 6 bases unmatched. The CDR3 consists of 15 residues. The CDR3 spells CASSQFGDRVYEQYF. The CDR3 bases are TGCGCCAGCAGCCAATTCGGGGACAGGGTATACGAGCAGTACTTC.

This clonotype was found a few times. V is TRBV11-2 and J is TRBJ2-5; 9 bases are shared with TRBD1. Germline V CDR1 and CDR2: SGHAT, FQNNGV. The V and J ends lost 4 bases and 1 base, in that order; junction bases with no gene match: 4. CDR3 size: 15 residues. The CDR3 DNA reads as TGTGCCAGCAGCTCCGGGACAGGGATCCAAGAGACCCAGTACTTC. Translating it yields CASSSGTGIQETQYF. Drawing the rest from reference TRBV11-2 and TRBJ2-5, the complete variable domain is EAGVAQSPRYKIIEKRQSVAFWCNPISGHATLYWYQQILGQGPKLLIQFQNNGVVDDSQLPKDRFSAERLKGVDSTLKIQPAKLEDSAVYLCASSSGTGIQETQYFGPGTRLLVL.

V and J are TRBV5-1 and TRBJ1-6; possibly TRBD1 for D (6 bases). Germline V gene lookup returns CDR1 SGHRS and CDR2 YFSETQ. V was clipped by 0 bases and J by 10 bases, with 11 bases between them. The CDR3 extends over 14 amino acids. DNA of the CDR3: TGCGCCAGCAGCTTGGTGACAGGCAGCTCACCCCTCCACTTT. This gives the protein CASSLVTGSSPLHF.

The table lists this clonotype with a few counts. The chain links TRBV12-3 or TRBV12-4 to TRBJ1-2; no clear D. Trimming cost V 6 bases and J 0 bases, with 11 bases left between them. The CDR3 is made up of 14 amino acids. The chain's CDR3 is CASSPRPTNYGYTF. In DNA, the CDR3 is TGTGCCAGCAGCCCCCGACCAACTAACTATGGCTACACCTTC.

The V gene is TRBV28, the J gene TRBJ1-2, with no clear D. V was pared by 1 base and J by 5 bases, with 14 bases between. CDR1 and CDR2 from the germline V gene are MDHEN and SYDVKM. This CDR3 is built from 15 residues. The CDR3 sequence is CASSLSWGRTYGYTF. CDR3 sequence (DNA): TGTGCCAGCAGTTTATCGTGGGGTCGGACGTATGGCTACACCTTC.

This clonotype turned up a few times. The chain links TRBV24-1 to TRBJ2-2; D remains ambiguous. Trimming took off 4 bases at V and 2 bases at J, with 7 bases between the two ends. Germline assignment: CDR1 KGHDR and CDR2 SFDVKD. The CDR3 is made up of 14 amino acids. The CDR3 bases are TGTGCCACCAGTGACCAAGATAACACCGGGGAGCTGTTTTTT. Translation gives CATSDQDNTGELFF.

The CDR3 loop is CASSLDGASTEAFF. Here the CDR3 DNA reads TGTGCCAGTAGTCTCGACGGGGCGAGCACTGAAGCTTTCTTT. The rearrangement uses TRBV19 and TRBJ1-1; TRBD1 might be the D (5 bases). CDR1 is LNHDA, CDR2 SQIVND, per germline (reference sequence). There are 14 residues in the CDR3. Trimming took off 5 bases at V and 4 bases at J, with 14 bases between the two ends.

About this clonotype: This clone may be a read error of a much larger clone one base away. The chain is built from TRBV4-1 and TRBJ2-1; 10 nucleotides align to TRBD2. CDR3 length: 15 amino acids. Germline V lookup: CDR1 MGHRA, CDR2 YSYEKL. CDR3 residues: CSSSQVAGGPDEQFF. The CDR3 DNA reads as TGCTCCAGCAGCCAAGTAGCGGGGGGCCCCGATGAGCAGTTCTTC.

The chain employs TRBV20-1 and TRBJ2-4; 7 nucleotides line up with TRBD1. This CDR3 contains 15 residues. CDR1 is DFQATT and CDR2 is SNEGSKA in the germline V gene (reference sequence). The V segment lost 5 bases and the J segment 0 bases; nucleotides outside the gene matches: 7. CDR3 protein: CSAPTGVKAKNIQYF. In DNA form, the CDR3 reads TGCAGTGCTCCAACAGGGGTGAAAGCCAAAAACATTCAGTACTTC.